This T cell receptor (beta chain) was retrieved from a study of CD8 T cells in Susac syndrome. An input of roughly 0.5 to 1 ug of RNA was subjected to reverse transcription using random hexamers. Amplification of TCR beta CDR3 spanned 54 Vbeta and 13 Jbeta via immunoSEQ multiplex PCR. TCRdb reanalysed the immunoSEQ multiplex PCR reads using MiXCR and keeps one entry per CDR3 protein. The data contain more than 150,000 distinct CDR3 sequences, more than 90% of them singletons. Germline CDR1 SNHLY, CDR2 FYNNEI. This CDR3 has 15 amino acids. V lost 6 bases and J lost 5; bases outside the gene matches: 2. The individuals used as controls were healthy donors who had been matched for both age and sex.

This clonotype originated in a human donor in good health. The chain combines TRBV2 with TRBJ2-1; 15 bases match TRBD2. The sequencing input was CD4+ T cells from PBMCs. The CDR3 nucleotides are TGTGCCAGCAGAGGGACTAGCGGGGGGCACAATGAGCAGTTCTTC. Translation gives CASRGTSGGHNEQFF.